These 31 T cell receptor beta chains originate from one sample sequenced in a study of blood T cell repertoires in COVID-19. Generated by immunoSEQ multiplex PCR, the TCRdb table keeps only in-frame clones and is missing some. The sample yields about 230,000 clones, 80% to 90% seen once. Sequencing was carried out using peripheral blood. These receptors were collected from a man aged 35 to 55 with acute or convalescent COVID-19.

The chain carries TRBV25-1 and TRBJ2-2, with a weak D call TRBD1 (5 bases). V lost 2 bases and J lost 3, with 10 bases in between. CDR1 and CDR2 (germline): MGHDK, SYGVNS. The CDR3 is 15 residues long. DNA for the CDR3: TGTGCCAGCAGTGAAGGGCAGGGCTACACCGGGGAGCTGTTTTTT. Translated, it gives CASSEGQGYTGELFF.

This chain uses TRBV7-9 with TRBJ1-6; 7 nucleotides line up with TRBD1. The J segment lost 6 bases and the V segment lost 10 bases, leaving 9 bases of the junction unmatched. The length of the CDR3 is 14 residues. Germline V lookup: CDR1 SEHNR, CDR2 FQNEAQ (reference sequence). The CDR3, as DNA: TGTGCCACCCTCCCCGACAGGGCTAATTCACCCCTCCACTTT. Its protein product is CATLPDRANSPLHF.

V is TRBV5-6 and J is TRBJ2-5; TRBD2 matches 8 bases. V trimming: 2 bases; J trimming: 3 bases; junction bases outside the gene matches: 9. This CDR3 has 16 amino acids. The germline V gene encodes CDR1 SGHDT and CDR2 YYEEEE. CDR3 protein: CASSFAGGATKETQYF. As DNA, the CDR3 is TGTGCCAGCAGCTTCGCCGGGGGGGCTACGAAAGAGACCCAGTACTTC.

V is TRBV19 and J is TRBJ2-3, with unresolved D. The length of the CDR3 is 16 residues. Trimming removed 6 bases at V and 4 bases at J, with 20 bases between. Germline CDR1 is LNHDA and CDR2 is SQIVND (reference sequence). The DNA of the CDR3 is TGTGCCAGTAGGCCGACCTTGTCACGGGTGGCAGATACGCAGTATTTT. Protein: CASRPTLSRVADTQYF.

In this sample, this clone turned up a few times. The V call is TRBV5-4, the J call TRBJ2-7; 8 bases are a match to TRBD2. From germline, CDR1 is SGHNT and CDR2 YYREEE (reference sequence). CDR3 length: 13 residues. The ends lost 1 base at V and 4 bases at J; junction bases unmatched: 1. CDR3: CASSLSGGYEQYF. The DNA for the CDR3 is TGTGCCAGCAGCTTGAGCGGGGGTTACGAGCAGTACTTC.

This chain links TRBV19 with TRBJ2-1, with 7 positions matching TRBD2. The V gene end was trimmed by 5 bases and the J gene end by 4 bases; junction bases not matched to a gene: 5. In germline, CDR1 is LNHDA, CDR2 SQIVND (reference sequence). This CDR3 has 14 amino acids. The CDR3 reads CASSGRGGYNEQFF. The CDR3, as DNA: TGTGCCAGTAGTGGACGCGGGGGATACAATGAGCAGTTCTTC.

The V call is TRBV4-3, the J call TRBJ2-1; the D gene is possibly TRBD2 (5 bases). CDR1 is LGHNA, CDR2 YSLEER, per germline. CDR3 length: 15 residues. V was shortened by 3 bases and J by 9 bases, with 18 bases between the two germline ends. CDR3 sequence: CASSHLGVRGSEQFF. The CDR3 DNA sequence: TGCGCCAGCAGCCACCTCGGGGTTAGAGGCAGTGAGCAGTTCTTC.

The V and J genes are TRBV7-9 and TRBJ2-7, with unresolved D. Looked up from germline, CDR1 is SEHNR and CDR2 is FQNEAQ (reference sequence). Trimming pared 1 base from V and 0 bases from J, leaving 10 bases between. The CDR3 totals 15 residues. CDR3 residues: CASSLVLGPSYEQYF. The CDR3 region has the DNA TGTGCCAGCAGCTTAGTGCTCGGTCCCTCCTACGAGCAGTACTTC.

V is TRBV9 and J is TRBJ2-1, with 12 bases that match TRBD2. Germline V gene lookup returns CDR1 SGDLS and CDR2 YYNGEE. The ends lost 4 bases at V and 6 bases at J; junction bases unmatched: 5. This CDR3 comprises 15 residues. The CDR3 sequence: CASSILAGGINEQFF. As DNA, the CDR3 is TGTGCCAGCAGCATACTAGCGGGGGGTATCAATGAGCAGTTCTTC.

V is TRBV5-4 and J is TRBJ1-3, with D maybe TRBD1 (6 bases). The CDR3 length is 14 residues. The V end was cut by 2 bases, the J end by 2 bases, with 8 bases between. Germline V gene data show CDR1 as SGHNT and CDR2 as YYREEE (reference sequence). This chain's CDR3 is CASSFGGPGNTIYF. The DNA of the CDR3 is TGTGCCAGCAGCTTCGGGGGGCCTGGAAACACCATATATTTT.

CDR3 coding DNA: TGCGCCAGCAGCTTGAAAAGGGACACCACTAATGAAAAACTGTTTTTT. It specifies CASSLKRDTTNEKLFF. The chain combines TRBV5-1 with TRBJ1-4; D possibly corresponds to TRBD1 (6 bases). Germline CDR1 reads SGHRS; CDR2 reads YFSETQ. V was cut by 1 base and J by 2 bases, with 12 bases left in between. The CDR3 spans 16 residues.

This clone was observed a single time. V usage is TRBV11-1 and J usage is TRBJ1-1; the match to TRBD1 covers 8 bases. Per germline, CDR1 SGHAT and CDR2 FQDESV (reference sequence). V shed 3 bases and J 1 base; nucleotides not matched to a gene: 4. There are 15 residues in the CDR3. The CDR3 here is CASSLGQAENTEAFF. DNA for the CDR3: TGTGCCAGCAGCTTGGGACAGGCCGAGAACACTGAAGCTTTCTTT.

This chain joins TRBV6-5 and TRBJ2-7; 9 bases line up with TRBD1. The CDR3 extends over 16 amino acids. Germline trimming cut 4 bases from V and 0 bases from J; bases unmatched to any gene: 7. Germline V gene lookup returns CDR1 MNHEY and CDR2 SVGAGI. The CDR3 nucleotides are TGTGCCAGCAGTTCACCGGGACAGGGAAACTCCTACGAGCAGTACTTC. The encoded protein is CASSSPGQGNSYEQYF.

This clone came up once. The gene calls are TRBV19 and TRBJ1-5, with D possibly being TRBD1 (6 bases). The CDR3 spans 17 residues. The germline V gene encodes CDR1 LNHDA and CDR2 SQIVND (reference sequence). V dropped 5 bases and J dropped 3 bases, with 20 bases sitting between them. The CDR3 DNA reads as TGTGCCAGTAGTCCACTAGACAGGTCCTCCGCCAATCAGCCCCAGCATTTT. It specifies CASSPLDRSSANQPQHF.

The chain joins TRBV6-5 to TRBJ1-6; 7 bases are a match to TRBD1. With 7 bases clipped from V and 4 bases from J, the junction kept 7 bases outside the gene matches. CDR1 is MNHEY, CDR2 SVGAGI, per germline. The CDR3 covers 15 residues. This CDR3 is CASKGQGGYNSPLHF. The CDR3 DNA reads TGTGCCAGCAAGGGGCAGGGGGGTTATAATTCACCCCTCCACTTT.

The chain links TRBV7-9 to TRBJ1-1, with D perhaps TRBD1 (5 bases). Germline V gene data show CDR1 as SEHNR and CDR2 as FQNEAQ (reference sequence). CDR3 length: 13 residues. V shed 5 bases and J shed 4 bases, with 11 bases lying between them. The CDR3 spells CASSRRQSTEAFF. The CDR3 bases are TGTGCCAGCAGCAGACGACAGTCCACTGAAGCTTTCTTT.

The CDR3 coding sequence is TGTGCCACCAGCACTCAGCGGGGGGGCGGCGGGGAGCTGTTTTTT. Protein: CATSTQRGGGGELFF. V gene TRBV15 combines with J gene TRBJ2-2, with 10 bases fitting TRBD2. Germline V gives CDR1 LNHNV, CDR2 YYDKDF (reference sequence). The junction had 6 bases not matched to a gene; V was cut back by 4 bases and J by 7 bases. The CDR3 is made up of 15 amino acids.

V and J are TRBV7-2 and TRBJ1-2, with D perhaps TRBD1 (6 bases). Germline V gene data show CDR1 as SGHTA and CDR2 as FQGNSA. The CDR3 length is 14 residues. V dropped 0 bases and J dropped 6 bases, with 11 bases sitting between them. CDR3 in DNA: TGTGCCAGCAGCTTAGCGGCAGGGGTAGATGGCTACACCTTC. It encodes CASSLAAGVDGYTF.

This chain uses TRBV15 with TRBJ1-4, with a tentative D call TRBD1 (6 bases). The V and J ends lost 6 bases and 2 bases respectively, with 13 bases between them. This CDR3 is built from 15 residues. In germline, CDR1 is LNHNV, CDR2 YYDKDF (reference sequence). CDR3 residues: CATSQGFRTNEKLFF. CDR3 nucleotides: TGTGCCACCAGTCAGGGGTTTCGGACTAATGAAAAACTGTTTTTT.

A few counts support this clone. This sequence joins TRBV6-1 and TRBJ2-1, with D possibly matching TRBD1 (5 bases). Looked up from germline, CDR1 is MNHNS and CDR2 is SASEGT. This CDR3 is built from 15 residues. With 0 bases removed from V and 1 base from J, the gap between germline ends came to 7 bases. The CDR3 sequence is CASSEAQGSYNEQFF. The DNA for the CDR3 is TGTGCCAGCAGTGAAGCGCAGGGATCCTACAATGAGCAGTTCTTC.

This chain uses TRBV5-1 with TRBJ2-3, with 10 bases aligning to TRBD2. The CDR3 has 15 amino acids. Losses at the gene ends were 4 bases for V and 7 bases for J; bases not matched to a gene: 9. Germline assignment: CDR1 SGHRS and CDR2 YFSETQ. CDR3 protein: CASSNSGLADHTQYF. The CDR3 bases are TGCGCCAGCAGCAATTCCGGACTAGCGGATCATACGCAGTATTTT.

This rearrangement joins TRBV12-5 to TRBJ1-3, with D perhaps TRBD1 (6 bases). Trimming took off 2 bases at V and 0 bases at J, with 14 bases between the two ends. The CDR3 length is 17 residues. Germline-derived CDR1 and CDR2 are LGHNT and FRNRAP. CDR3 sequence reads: CASGLLTGTSSGNTIYF. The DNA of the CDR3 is TGTGCTAGTGGTTTGCTGACAGGTACCTCCTCTGGAAACACCATATATTTT.

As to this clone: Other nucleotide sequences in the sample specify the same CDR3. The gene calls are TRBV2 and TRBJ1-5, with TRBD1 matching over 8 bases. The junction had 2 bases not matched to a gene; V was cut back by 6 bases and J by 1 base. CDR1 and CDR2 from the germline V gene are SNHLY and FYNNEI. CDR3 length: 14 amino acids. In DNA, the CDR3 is TGTGCCAGCAGGTCAGGGGGCAGCAATCAGCCCCAGCATTTT. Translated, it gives CASRSGGSNQPQHF.

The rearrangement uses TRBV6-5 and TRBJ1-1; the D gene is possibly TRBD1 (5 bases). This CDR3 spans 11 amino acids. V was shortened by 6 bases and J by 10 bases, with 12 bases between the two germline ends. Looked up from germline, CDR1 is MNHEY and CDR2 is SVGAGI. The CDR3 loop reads CASRIQGGAFF. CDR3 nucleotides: TGTGCCAGCAGGATCCAGGGTGGAGCTTTCTTT.

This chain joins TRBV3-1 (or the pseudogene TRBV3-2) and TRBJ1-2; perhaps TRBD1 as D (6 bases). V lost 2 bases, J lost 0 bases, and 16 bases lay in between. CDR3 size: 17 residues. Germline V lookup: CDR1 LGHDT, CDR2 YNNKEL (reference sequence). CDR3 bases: TGTGCCAGCAGCCAACCCCAGGGGATACTAGCTAACTATGGCTACACCTTC. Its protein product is CASSQPQGILANYGYTF.

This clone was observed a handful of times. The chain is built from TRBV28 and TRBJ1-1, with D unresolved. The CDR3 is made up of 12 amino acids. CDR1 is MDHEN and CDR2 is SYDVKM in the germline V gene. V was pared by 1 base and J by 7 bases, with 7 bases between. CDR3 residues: CASSLLAVEAFF. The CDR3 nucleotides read TGTGCCAGCAGTTTATTGGCTGTTGAAGCTTTCTTT.

This CDR3 reads CASSGLAGASNEQFF. DNA for the CDR3: TGTGCCAGCTCGGGACTAGCGGGGGCGAGTAATGAGCAGTTCTTC. The V and J genes are TRBV18 and TRBJ2-1; 14 bases match TRBD2. Losses at the gene ends were 6 bases for V and 7 bases for J; bases not matched to a gene: 5. The CDR3 is 15 residues long. Germline V gives CDR1 KGHSH, CDR2 LQKENI.

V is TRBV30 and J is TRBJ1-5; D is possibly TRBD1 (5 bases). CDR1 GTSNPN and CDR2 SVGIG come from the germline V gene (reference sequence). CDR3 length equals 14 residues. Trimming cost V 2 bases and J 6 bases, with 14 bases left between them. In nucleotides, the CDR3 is TGTGCCTGGAGTCCGTACTTGGGGGGTCAGCCCCAGCATTTT. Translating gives CAWSPYLGGQPQHF.

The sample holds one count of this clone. The CDR3 DNA follows: TGTGCCAGCAGCTTGGGTAGCGGGGAGACCCAGTACTTC. Amino acid sequence: CASSLGSGETQYF. V gene TRBV5-4 combines with J gene TRBJ2-5, with TRBD2 matching over 7 bases. CDR1 and CDR2 from the germline V gene are SGHNT and YYREEE (reference sequence). Losses at the gene ends were 0 bases for V and 5 bases for J; bases not matched to a gene: 1. This CDR3 is 13 amino acids long. Using reference TRBV5-4 and TRBJ2-5 for the parts outside the CDR3, the full variable domain is ETGVTQSPTHLIKTRGQQVTLRCSSQSGHNTVSWYQQALGQGPQFIFQYYREEENGRGNFPPRFSGLQFPNYSSELNVNALELDDSALYLCASSLGSGETQYFGPGTRLLVL.

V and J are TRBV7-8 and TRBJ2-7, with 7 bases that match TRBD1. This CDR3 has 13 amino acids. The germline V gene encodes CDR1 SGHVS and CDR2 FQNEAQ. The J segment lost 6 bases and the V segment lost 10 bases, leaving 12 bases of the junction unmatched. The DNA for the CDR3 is TGTGCCACTCCTGACAGGGTTAAGAGCGAGCAGTACTTC. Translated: CATPDRVKSEQYF.

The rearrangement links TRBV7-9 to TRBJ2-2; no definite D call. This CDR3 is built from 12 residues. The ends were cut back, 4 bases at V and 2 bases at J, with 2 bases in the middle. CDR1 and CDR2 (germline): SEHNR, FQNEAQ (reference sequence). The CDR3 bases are TGTGCCAGCAGCTCTAACACCGGGGAGCTGTTTTTT. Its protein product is CASSSNTGELFF.